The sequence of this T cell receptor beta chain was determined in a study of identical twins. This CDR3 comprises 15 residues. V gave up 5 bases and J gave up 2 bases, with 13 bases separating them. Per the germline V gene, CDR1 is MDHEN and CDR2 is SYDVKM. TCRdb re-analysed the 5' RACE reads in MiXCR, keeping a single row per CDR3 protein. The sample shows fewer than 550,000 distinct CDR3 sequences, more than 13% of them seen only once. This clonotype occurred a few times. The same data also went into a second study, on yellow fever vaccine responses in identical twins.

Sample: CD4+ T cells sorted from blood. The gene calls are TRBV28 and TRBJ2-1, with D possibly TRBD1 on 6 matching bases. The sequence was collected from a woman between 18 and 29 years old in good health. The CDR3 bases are TGTGCCAGCAGTCAAGCCAGGGGTACCTACAATGAGCAGTTCTTC. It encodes CASSQARGTYNEQFF. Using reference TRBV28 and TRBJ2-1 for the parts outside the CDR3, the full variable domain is DVKVTQSSRYLVKRTGEKVFLECVQDMDHENMFWYRQDPGLGLRLIYFSYDVKMKEKGDIPEGYSVSREKKERFSLILESASTNQTSMYLCASSQARGTYNEQFFGPGTRLTVL.